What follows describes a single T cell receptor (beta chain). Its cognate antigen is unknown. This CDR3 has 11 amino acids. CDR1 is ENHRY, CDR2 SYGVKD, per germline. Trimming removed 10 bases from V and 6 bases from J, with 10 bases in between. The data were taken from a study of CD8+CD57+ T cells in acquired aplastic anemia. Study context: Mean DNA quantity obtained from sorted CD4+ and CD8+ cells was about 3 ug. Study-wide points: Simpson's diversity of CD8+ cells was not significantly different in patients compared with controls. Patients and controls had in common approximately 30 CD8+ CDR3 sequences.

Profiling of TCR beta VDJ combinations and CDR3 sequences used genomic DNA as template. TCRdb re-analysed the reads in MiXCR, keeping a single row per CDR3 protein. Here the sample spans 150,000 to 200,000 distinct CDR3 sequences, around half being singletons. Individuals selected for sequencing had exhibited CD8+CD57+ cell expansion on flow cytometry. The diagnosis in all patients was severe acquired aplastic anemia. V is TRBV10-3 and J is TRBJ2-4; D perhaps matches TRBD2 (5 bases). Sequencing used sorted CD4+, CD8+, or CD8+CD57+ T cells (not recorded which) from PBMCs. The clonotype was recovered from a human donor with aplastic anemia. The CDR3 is CASSGGNIQYF. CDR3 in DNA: TGTGCCAGCTCCGGAGGAAACATTCAGTACTTC.